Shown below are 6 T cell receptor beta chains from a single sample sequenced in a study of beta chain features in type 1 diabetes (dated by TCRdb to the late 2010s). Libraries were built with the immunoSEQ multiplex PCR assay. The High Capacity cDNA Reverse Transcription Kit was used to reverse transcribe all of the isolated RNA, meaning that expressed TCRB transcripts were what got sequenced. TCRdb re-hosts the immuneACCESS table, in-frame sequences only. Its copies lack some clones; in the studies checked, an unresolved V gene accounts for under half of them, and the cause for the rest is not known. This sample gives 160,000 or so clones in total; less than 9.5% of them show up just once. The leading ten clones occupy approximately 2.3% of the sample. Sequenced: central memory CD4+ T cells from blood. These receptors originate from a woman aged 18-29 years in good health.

The CDR3 DNA reads TGTGCCAGCAGCGCTAGCGGGAGGGATGAGCAGTTCTTC. Amino acids: CASSASGRDEQFF. This chain uses TRBV9 with TRBJ2-1, with TRBD2 matching 12 bases. The CDR3 is 13 residues long. Germline V gives CDR1 SGDLS, CDR2 YYNGEE. With V trimmed by 3 bases and J by 8 bases, 0 bases remained unmatched.

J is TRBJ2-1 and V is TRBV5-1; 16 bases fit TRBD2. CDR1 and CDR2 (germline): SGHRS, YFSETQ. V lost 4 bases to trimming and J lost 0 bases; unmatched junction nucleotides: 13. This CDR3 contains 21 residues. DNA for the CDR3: TGCGCCAGCAGCGGGGACAGGGGGACTAGCGGGAGGGCTAGCTCCTACAATGAGCAGTTCTTC. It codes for CASSGDRGTSGRASSYNEQFF. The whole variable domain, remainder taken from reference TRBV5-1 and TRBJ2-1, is KAGVTQTPRYLIKTRGQQVTLSCSPISGHRSVSWYQQTPGQGLQFLFEYFSETQRNKGNFPGRFSGRQFSNSRSEMNVSTLELGDSALYLCASSGDRGTSGRASSYNEQFFGPGTRLTVL.

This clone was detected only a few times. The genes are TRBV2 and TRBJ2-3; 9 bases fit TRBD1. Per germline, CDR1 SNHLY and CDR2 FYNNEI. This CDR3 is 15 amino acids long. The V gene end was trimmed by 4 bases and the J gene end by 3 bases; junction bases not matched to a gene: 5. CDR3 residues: CASSGRDRETDTQYF. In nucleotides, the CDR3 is TGTGCCAGCAGTGGAAGGGACAGGGAAACAGATACGCAGTATTTT.

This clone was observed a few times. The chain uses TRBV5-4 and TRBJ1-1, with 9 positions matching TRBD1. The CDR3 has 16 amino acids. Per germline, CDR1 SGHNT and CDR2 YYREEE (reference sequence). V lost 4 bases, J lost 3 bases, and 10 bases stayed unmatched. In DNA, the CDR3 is TGTGCCAGCAGCCGGAGTGGGACAGGGAGACACACTGAAGCTTTCTTT. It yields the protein CASSRSGTGRHTEAFF. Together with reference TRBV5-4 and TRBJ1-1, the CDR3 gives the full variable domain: ETGVTQSPTHLIKTRGQQVTLRCSSQSGHNTVSWYQQALGQGPQFIFQYYREEENGRGNFPPRFSGLQFPNYSSELNVNALELDDSALYLCASSRSGTGRHTEAFFGQGTRLTVV.

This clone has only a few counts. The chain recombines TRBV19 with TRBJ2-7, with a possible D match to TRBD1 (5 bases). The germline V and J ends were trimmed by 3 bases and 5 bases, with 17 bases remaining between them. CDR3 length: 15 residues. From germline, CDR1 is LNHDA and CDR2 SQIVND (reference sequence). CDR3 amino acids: CASSIPRQGHDEQYF. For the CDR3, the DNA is TGTGCCAGTAGTATTCCCCGGCAGGGCCACGACGAGCAGTACTTC.

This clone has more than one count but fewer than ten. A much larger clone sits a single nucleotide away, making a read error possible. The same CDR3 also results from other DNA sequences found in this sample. The CDR3: CASSDSGGQETQYF. DNA for the CDR3: TGTGCCAGCAGCGATAGCGGGGGACAAGAGACCCAGTACTTC. The rearrangement links TRBV6-5 to TRBJ2-5; 9 bases line up with TRBD2. CDR1 and CDR2 (germline): MNHEY, SVGAGI. Unmatched junction bases numbered 4, after V lost 6 bases and J lost 2 bases. The CDR3 extends over 14 amino acids.